Listed below are T cell receptor beta chains from one sample, sequenced in a study of blood T cell repertoires in COVID-19. The data were produced by immunoSEQ multiplex PCR, yet TCRdb's version contains in-frame clones alone and is incomplete. The sample holds fewer than 250,000 clones, approximately 86% seen once. Sequences were obtained from PBMCs or T cells enriched from blood (not recorded which). The source of these receptors is a woman in her twenties or thirties with acute COVID-19. The CDR3 runs from the conserved cysteine through the conserved F or W. The D gene is left open where the match is weak. Clone size appears in some rows only: once, few, many, or a class for an expanded clone.

>.|TRBJ2-7|few|TRBV3-1/TRBV3-2
TGTGCCAGCAGAAACGGGGGTGGATACGAGCAGTACTTC
CASRNGGGYEQYF
>.|TRBJ2-5|.|TRBV4-3
TGCGCCAGCAGCCGCTTACTAGACACCAGCGGTGGAGAGACCCAGTACTTC
CASSRLLDTSGGETQYF
>TRBD1|TRBJ1-1|.|TRBV7-9
TGTGCCAGCAGTTTCCCGGACAGGCTCCAGAACACTGAAGCTTTCTTT
CASSFPDRLQNTEAFF
>.|TRBJ2-2|.|TRBV7-9
TGTGCCAGCAGCGATACCATGGGACAGAACACCGGGGAGCTGTTTTTT
CASSDTMGQNTGELFF
>.|TRBJ1-1|few|TRBV6-5
TGTGCCAGCGGACAACAGGTGCCTTTCTTT
CASGQQVPFF
>.|TRBJ2-1|few|TRBV7-2
TGTGCCAGCAGCTTAGACAGTTACAATGAGCAGTTCTTC
CASSLDSYNEQFF
>.|TRBJ2-1|.|TRBV5-4
TGTGCCAGCAGCTTGGATCAGGGGTCCTACAATGAGCAGTTCTTC
CASSLDQGSYNEQFF
>.|TRBJ2-5|.|TRBV5-6
TGTGCCAGCAGCCGGGGGGGACAGTGGGACCAGTACTTC
CASSRGGQWDQYF
>.|TRBJ2-1|few|TRBV4-1
TGCGCCAGCAGCCAAGGGACCCTGGGGAGCTCCTACAATGAGCAGTTCTTC
CASSQGTLGSSYNEQFF
>TRBD1|TRBJ2-7|.|TRBV6-6
TGTGCCAGCATCGAGGACAGGGGAGCTTCCTACGAGCAGTACTTC
CASIEDRGASYEQYF
>.|TRBJ1-5|.|TRBV6-2/TRBV6-3
TGTGCCAGCAGTTACTTAGCGAATCAGCCCCAGCATTTT
CASSYLANQPQHF